The following is a TCR beta chain sequence with its context. Its antigen is currently unknown. The sample is drawn from a study of cytomegalovirus exposure and HLA in healthy donors. General observations from the study: Across all donors, roughly uniform sequencing depth was an assumption of the presence/absence analyses. A later analysis reported that several of the most significant clusters appeared to be linked to common viral pathogens, among them Epstein-Barr virus.

The CDR3 length is 15 residues. V was clipped by 5 bases and J by 3 bases; unmatched bases: 8. Germline V gene data show CDR1 as ENHRY and CDR2 as SYGVKD. The PCR ran on 60 Vbeta and 13 Jbeta primers. TCRdb keeps only in-frame clones here, not all; method: immunoSEQ multiplex PCR. The sample yields about 130,000 clones, about four fifths seen once. Sequencing used PBMCs. The genes are TRBV10-3 and TRBJ2-5; TRBD1 matches 8 bases. This TCR was recovered from a human donor in good health. The CDR3 DNA is TGTGCCATCAGTTCGGACAGGGCAGATAAAGAGACCCAGTACTTC. Protein product: CAISSDRADKETQYF.